Listed below are T cell receptor beta chains from one sample, sequenced in a study of cytomegalovirus exposure and HLA in healthy donors. Sequenced by immunoSEQ multiplex PCR; TCRdb stores in-frame clones only, minus some. The sample records 70,000 to 80,000 clones, 94% being singletons. Sequencing was carried out using PBMCs. The receptors were sampled from a woman between 18 and 29 years old in good health and CMV-seronegative. Both conserved end residues are part of each CDR3. D genes are given only for firm matches. Clone size, where shown, is once, few, many, or a class for clones that have expanded.

CASSITGVADQETQYF,TGTGCCAGCAGCATAACAGGGGTGGCGGACCAAGAGACCCAGTACTTC,.,TRBJ2-5,TRBV7-9,TRBD1
CASGPGLPYGYTF,TGTGCCTCCGGCCCGGGTTTACCTTATGGCTACACCTTC,.,TRBJ1-2,TRBV6-5,.
CAIYPQGGAYGYTF,TGTGCCATCTACCCTCAAGGGGGCGCTTATGGCTACACCTTC,.,TRBJ1-2,TRBV7-2,TRBD1
CASSLGTSGIVKTQYF,TGCGCCAGCAGCCTCGGGACTAGCGGGATTGTAAAGACCCAGTACTTC,.,TRBJ2-5,TRBV5-1,TRBD2
CATSRDFGHRGYTF,TGTGCCACCAGCAGAGATTTCGGACATCGGGGCTACACCTTC,.,TRBJ1-2,TRBV15,.
CAWSVRQGDSRFDNEQFF,TGTGCCTGGAGTGTTAGACAGGGGGATTCCCGATTTGACAATGAGCAGTTCTTC,.,TRBJ2-1,TRBV30,TRBD1
CASSLGLGDEQFF,TGCGCCAGCAGCTTGGGTCTAGGGGATGAGCAGTTCTTC,.,TRBJ2-1,TRBV5-1,.
CASSFRGLGEAFF,TGTGCCAGCAGCTTCAGGGGGCTCGGTGAAGCTTTCTTT,.,TRBJ1-1,TRBV5-4,TRBD1
CASSPEGDLEAFF,TGTGCCAGCTCACCGGAAGGAGACCTTGAAGCTTTCTTT,.,TRBJ1-1,TRBV18,.
CAWSPNTGGFPTLAKNIQYF,TGTGCCTGGAGTCCAAATACAGGGGGCTTTCCGACCTTAGCCAAAAACATTCAGTACTTC,.,TRBJ2-4,TRBV30,TRBD1
CASSQNPGRGQETQYF,TGCGCCAGCAGCCAAAACCCTGGACGGGGCCAAGAGACCCAGTACTTC,.,TRBJ2-5,TRBV4-3,.
CASSSGTAHLNTEAFF,TGTGCCAGCAGCTCCGGGACAGCGCATCTGAACACTGAAGCTTTCTTT,.,TRBJ1-1,TRBV7-2,TRBD1
CASSAPTGAGQPQHF,TGTGCCAGCAGTGCCCCGACAGGGGCGGGACAGCCCCAGCATTTT,.,TRBJ1-5,TRBV6-6,TRBD1
CASSVRGFSGANVLTF,TGTGCCAGCAGTGTTAGAGGATTCTCTGGGGCCAACGTCCTGACTTTC,.,TRBJ2-6,TRBV6-1,.
CASSLGGASTDTQYF,TGCGCCAGCAGCTTGGGGGGAGCTAGCACAGATACGCAGTATTTT,.,TRBJ2-3,TRBV5-1,.
CASSLSEGGLTGNTIYF,TGCGCCAGCAGCTTGAGTGAGGGAGGCTTAACTGGAAACACCATATATTTT,.,TRBJ1-3,TRBV5-1,.
CASSLLGYGYTF,TGTGCCAGCAGCTTACTAGGTTATGGCTACACCTTC,.,TRBJ1-2,TRBV7-6,.
CRGGLAGGGQETQYF,TGCCGCGGGGGGCTAGCGGGAGGGGGCCAAGAGACCCAGTACTTC,.,TRBJ2-5,TRBV29-1,TRBD2
CASSGKSGNTGELFF,TGTGCCAGCAGCGGAAAGTCAGGGAACACCGGGGAGCTGTTTTTT,.,TRBJ2-2,TRBV9,.
CASSPKGTGLIEQYF,TGTGCCAGCAGTCCAAAGGGGACAGGGTTAATTGAGCAGTACTTC,.,TRBJ2-7,TRBV7-9,TRBD1
CASSQGGRGSGNTIYF,TGCGCCAGCAGCCAAGGTGGCAGGGGCTCTGGAAACACCATATATTTT,.,TRBJ1-3,TRBV4-1,.
CASSSRTALYGYTF,TGTGCCAGCAGCTCAAGGACAGCGCTCTATGGCTACACCTTC,.,TRBJ1-2,TRBV5-6,.
CAISESGSNQPQHF,TGTGCCATCAGTGAGTCCGGGAGCAATCAGCCCCAGCATTTT,.,TRBJ1-5,TRBV10-3,.
CASSDLSQPQHF,TGTGCCAGCAGCGACTTAAGTCAGCCCCAGCATTTT,.,TRBJ1-5,TRBV11-2,.
CASSQVLAGGYEQYF,TGCGCCAGCAGCCAAGTGCTAGCGGGAGGCTACGAGCAGTACTTC,.,TRBJ2-7,TRBV4-1,TRBD2
CAWSVLGGARETQYF,TGTGCCTGGAGTGTACTAGGGGGGGCCAGGGAGACCCAGTACTTC,.,TRBJ2-5,TRBV30,.
CASSENPGVWDF,TGTGCCAGCAGTGAAAACCCCGGGGTCTGGGACTTC,.,TRBJ2-5,TRBV2,.
CASSKGGYGYTF,TGTGCCAGTAGTAAGGGAGGCTATGGCTACACCTTC,.,TRBJ1-2,TRBV19,.
CASSQNSGTGAKNIQYF,TGCGCCAGCAGCCAAAACTCCGGGACAGGGGCCAAAAACATTCAGTACTTC,.,TRBJ2-4,TRBV4-1,TRBD1
CASSERSGDSPFF,TGTGCCAGCAGTGAAAGATCGGGGGACAGTCCTTTCTTT,.,TRBJ1-1,TRBV6-1,TRBD1
CASSFNLGRGGETQYF,TGTGCCAGCAGCTTCAACCTCGGCAGGGGCGGGGAGACCCAGTACTTC,.,TRBJ2-5,TRBV5-6,.
CASSARDSWNTEAFF,TGTGCCAGCAGCGCTAGGGACAGCTGGAACACTGAAGCTTTCTTT,.,TRBJ1-1,TRBV13,TRBD1
CASSMNSQSRSPLHF,TGTGCCAGTAGTATGAATTCGCAGTCGCGGTCACCCCTCCACTTT,.,TRBJ1-6,TRBV19,.
CASSQPSGWGRRATGELFF,TGTGCCAGCAGTCAGCCTTCCGGCTGGGGGCGTCGGGCCACCGGGGAGCTGTTTTTT,.,TRBJ2-2,TRBV2,.
CASSSEASGNTIYF,TGCGCCAGCAGCAGCGAGGCCTCTGGAAACACCATATATTTT,.,TRBJ1-3,TRBV5-1,.
CASSLGTSGRADTQYF,TGTGCCAGCAGCTTAGGGACTAGCGGGAGGGCAGATACGCAGTATTTT,.,TRBJ2-3,TRBV11-3,TRBD2
CASSQIGRPLSGNTIYF,TGCGCCAGCAGCCAAATCGGCAGGCCCCTCTCTGGAAACACCATATATTTT,.,TRBJ1-3,TRBV4-1,.
CASAADIVGGDTDTQYF,TGTGCCAGCGCCGCTGACATCGTGGGGGGGGACACAGATACGCAGTATTTT,.,TRBJ2-3,TRBV19,TRBD2
CASSLARLQSPYEQYF,TGTGCCAGCAGTTTAGCCCGCCTACAGAGTCCCTACGAGCAGTACTTC,.,TRBJ2-7,TRBV28,.
CASSGSVGGSFQETQYF,TGTGCCAGCAGCGGAAGTGTTGGCGGGAGCTTCCAAGAGACCCAGTACTTC,.,TRBJ2-5,TRBV7-9,TRBD2
CASSDLAGMANYGYTF,TGTGCCAGCAGTGATCTGGCAGGTATGGCTAACTATGGCTACACCTTC,.,TRBJ1-2,TRBV2,.
CASRAQGDEQFF,TGTGCCAGCAGGGCACAGGGTGACGAGCAGTTCTTC,once,TRBJ2-1,TRBV27,.
CASRYGGGVYNEQFF,TGTGCCAGCAGATATGGCGGGGGGGTCTACAATGAGCAGTTCTTC,.,TRBJ2-1,TRBV7-9,TRBD2
CASRRGDRGAYGYTF,TGTGCCAGCAGACGCGGAGACCGAGGTGCCTATGGCTACACCTTC,.,TRBJ1-2,TRBV6-6,.
CASSPLAGVTYEQYF,TGTGCCAGCAGTCCCCTAGCAGGGGTAACCTACGAGCAGTACTTC,once,TRBJ2-7,TRBV6-1,.
CATSRDRGQGNTIYF,TGTGCCACCAGCCGGGACAGGGGGCAAGGAAACACCATATATTTT,.,TRBJ1-3,TRBV15,TRBD1
CASLAEGELYGYTF,TGTGCCAGCTTAGCTGAAGGTGAACTATATGGCTACACCTTC,.,TRBJ1-2,TRBV7-9,.
CASSPSGTSGGDTQYF,TGTGCCAGCAGCCCATCCGGGACTAGCGGGGGGGATACGCAGTATTTT,once,TRBJ2-3,TRBV4-2,TRBD2
CASSLGQTNTEAFF,TGTGCCAGTAGTCTAGGACAGACGAACACTGAAGCTTTCTTT,.,TRBJ1-1,TRBV19,.
CSIRSGENQPQHF,TGCAGCATTAGGTCCGGAGAGAATCAGCCCCAGCATTTT,.,TRBJ1-5,TRBV29-1,.